Listed below are T cell receptor beta chains from one sample, sequenced in a study of graft-versus-host responses after intestinal transplantation. The antigens for these receptors are not known. Data came from immunoSEQ multiplex PCR; TCRdb stores just in-frame clones and leaves some out. The table has over 65,000 clones, about 91% seen once. Sequenced material: unstimulated CD8+ T cells sorted from spleen or lymph node cells, taken before transplant. Every receptor here comes from a human donor who was the organ donor for an intestinal transplant. Each CDR3 is given with its conserved first and last residue. The D gene is left open where the match is weak. Size tells how often a clone was seen (once, few, many) or the class of an expanded clone, and some rows leave it out.

size: .; D: TRBD2; J: TRBJ2-2; V: TRBV12-5; DNA: TGTGCTAGTGGTCACGGACTAGCGGGAGGGTTCGGGGAGCTGTTTTTT; CDR3: CASGHGLAGGFGELFF
size: few; D: .; J: TRBJ2-7; V: TRBV7-6; DNA: TGTGCCAGCAGCTTCCACTACTCCTACGAGCAGTACTTC; CDR3: CASSFHYSYEQYF
size: few; D: .; J: TRBJ2-7; V: TRBV27; DNA: TGTGCCAGCAGTTTAGGGCTCTCCTACGAGCAGTACTTC; CDR3: CASSLGLSYEQYF
size: .; D: .; J: TRBJ2-3; V: TRBV27; DNA: TGTGCCAGCAGAGGCCCCCCGCGCACAGATACGCAGTATTTT; CDR3: CASRGPPRTDTQYF
size: .; D: .; J: TRBJ1-6; V: TRBV6-6; DNA: TGTGCCAGCAGTTACTCGGGGGGGGCGAATCCACCCCTCCACTTT; CDR3: CASSYSGGANPPLHF
size: .; D: .; J: TRBJ1-1; V: TRBV19; DNA: TGTGCCAGTAGTATGGTCGGAAACACTGAAGCTTTCTTT; CDR3: CASSMVGNTEAFF
size: .; D: .; J: TRBJ1-1; V: TRBV5-5; DNA: TGTGCCAGTACCTACCTGCGTGAAGCTTTCTTT; CDR3: CASTYLREAFF
size: .; D: .; J: TRBJ2-1; V: TRBV4-1; DNA: TGCGCCAGCAGCCAGTCTCGCCCCCATGAGCAGTTCTTC; CDR3: CASSQSRPHEQFF
size: few; D: TRBD1; J: TRBJ2-7; V: TRBV27; DNA: TGTGCCAGCAGTTTACACAGGGGGCGAAACGAGCAGTACTTC; CDR3: CASSLHRGRNEQYF
size: once; D: .; J: TRBJ2-7; V: TRBV2; DNA: TGTGCCAGCTCCCCCCGGGGCGAAGCGGGTGTCCCCTACGAGCAGTACTTC; CDR3: CASSPRGEAGVPYEQYF
size: .; D: TRBD2; J: TRBJ2-1; V: TRBV2; DNA: TGTGCCAGCAGCCGGACTAGCGGGAGTCTCGATGAGCAGTTCTTC; CDR3: CASSRTSGSLDEQFF
size: .; D: TRBD1; J: TRBJ1-2; V: TRBV7-9; DNA: TGTGCCAGCAGCTTGGATGGGACAGGGGAGTACTATGGCTACACCTTC; CDR3: CASSLDGTGEYYGYTF
size: .; D: .; J: TRBJ1-1; V: TRBV5-4; DNA: TGTGCCAGCAGCTCCTGGGGGGGGTCCACTGAAGCTTTCTTT; CDR3: CASSSWGGSTEAFF
size: once; D: .; J: TRBJ1-2; V: TRBV5-1; DNA: TGCGCCAGCAGCTGGACCTCGGGACGATTCGAAGGAGACTATGGCTACACCTTC; CDR3: CASSWTSGRFEGDYGYTF
size: few; D: .; J: TRBJ2-1; V: TRBV28; DNA: TGTGCCAGCAGGGCCCCCCCAGACAATGAGCAGTTCTTC; CDR3: CASRAPPDNEQFF
size: .; D: .; J: TRBJ2-1; V: TRBV7-6; DNA: TGTGCCAGCAGCACTCACAGGGGAGGCTCCTACAATGAGCAGTTCTTC; CDR3: CASSTHRGGSYNEQFF
size: .; D: TRBD1; J: TRBJ1-1; V: TRBV5-6; DNA: TGTGCCAGCAGCTCCCGGACAGGTCCGGGGTTGAACACTGAAGCTTTCTTT; CDR3: CASSSRTGPGLNTEAFF
size: .; D: .; J: TRBJ1-2; V: TRBV11-2; DNA: TGTGCCAGCAGCATAGGACAGTTCTCTGGCTACACCTTC; CDR3: CASSIGQFSGYTF
size: .; D: .; J: TRBJ1-1; V: TRBV9; DNA: TGTGCCAGCAGTTCGTCGGCGGCCTTGAACACTGAAGCTTTCTTT; CDR3: CASSSSAALNTEAFF
size: few; D: .; J: TRBJ1-1; V: TRBV7-9; DNA: TGTGCCAGCAGCTCCGCCGGGACACCAATGAACACTGAAGCTTTCTTT; CDR3: CASSSAGTPMNTEAFF
size: .; D: .; J: TRBJ2-1; V: TRBV7-9; DNA: TGTGCCAGCAGCTTAGGCGAAGGGGCCTACAATGAGCAGTTCTTC; CDR3: CASSLGEGAYNEQFF
size: .; D: .; J: TRBJ2-2; V: TRBV19; DNA: TGTGCCAGTTCGAACACCGGGGAGCTGTTTTTT; CDR3: CASSNTGELFF
size: .; D: TRBD2; J: TRBJ2-3; V: TRBV15; DNA: TGTGCCACCAGCAGAGACGGGGGGGCCACAGATACGCAGTATTTT; CDR3: CATSRDGGATDTQYF
size: .; D: .; J: TRBJ2-1; V: TRBV2; DNA: TGTGCCTTTTGGAGACAGGACTCTTCCTACAATGAGCAGTTCTTC; CDR3: CAFWRQDSSYNEQFF
size: once; D: TRBD1; J: TRBJ2-7; V: TRBV5-1; DNA: TGCGCCAGCTCACCGGGACAGGGATACTACGAGCAGTACTTC; CDR3: CASSPGQGYYEQYF
size: .; D: .; J: TRBJ2-7; V: TRBV4-1; DNA: TGCGCCAGCAGCCAAGATCTTTACAGGGCGGGTGTCTCCTACGAGCAGTACTTC; CDR3: CASSQDLYRAGVSYEQYF
size: .; D: .; J: TRBJ2-6; V: TRBV5-1; DNA: TGCGCCAGCACTCTCCTGAACTCTGGGGCCAACGTCCTGACTTTC; CDR3: CASTLLNSGANVLTF